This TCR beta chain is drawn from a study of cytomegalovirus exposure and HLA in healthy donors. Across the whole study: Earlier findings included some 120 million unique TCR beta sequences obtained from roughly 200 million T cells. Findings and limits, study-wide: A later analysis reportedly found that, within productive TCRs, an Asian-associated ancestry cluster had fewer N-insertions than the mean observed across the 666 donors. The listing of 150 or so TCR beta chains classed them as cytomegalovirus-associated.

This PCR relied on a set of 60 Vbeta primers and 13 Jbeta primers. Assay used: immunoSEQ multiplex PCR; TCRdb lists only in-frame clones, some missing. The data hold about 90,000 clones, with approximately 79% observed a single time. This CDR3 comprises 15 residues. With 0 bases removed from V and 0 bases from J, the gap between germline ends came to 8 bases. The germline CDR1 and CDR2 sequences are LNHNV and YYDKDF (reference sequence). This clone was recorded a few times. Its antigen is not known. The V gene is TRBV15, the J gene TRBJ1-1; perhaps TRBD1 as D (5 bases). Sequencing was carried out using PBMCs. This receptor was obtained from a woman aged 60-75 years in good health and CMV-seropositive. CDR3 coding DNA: TGTGCCACCAGCAGAGAGAAGGGGATGAACACTGAAGCTTTCTTT. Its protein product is CATSREKGMNTEAFF.